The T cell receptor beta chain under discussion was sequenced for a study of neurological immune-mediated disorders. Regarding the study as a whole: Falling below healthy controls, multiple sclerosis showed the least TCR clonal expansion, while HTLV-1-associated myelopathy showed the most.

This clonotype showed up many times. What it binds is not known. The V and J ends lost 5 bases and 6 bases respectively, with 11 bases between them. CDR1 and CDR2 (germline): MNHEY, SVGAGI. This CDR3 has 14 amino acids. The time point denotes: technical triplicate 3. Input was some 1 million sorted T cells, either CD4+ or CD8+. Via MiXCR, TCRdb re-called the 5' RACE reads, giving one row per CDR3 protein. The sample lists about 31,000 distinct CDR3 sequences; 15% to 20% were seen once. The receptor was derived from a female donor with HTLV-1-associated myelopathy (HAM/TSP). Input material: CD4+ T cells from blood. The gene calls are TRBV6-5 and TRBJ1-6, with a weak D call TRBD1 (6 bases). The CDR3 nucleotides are TGTGCCAGCAGTCCCCGGGACACTAATTCACCCCTCCACTTT. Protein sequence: CASSPRDTNSPLHF.